This is a list of T cell receptor beta chains from one sample in a study of T cells after yellow fever vaccination. Using its own MiXCR run on the 5' RACE reads, TCRdb lists one record per CDR3 protein. The table records 500,000 to 650,000 distinct CDR3 sequences, approximately 16% of them present only once. Sequences were derived from PBMCs, sampled 4 to 6 days after the first yellow fever vaccination. These receptors originate from a young man who received the YFV17D yellow fever vaccine. The CDR3 runs from the conserved cysteine through the conserved F or W. The order of the fields is clone size, V gene, D gene, J gene, CDR3 DNA, CDR3 protein. A D gene is named only where the DNA matches it firmly. Clone size appears in some rows only: once, few, many, or a class for an expanded clone.

few	TRBV7-2	.	TRBJ2-7	TGTGCCAGCAGCTTATCTCGACTGTCCTACGAGCAGTACTTC	CASSLSRLSYEQYF
many	TRBV12-3/TRBV12-4	TRBD1	TRBJ2-3	TGTGCCAGCAGTTTTTTCGACAGGGTACCGCAGTATTTT	CASSFFDRVPQYF
.	TRBV20-1	.	TRBJ1-1	TGCAGTGCTAGAGATTTCAGACAGCCGGGGAACACTGAAGCTTTCTTT	CSARDFRQPGNTEAFF
few	TRBV9	.	TRBJ2-7	TGTGCCAGCGGGGGCGGGGTCAACTCCTACGAGCAGTACTTC	CASGGGVNSYEQYF
few	TRBV7-2	.	TRBJ2-2	TGTGCCAGCAGCGTCTTCCCAGGGACGAACACCGGGGAGCTGTTTTTT	CASSVFPGTNTGELFF
few	TRBV11-2	TRBD2	TRBJ2-5	TGTGCCAGCAGCTTAGGTCTACTAGCGGCGGCCAGCCAAGAGACCCAGTACTTC	CASSLGLLAAASQETQYF
.	TRBV19	TRBD1	TRBJ2-1	TGTGCCAGTAGTATCGGGTGGACAGGGGCCCTCTCCTACAATGAGCAGTTCTTC	CASSIGWTGALSYNEQFF
.	TRBV30	.	TRBJ2-5	TGTGCCTGGAGTCATCCGGCCAGCGCAGAGACCCAGTACTTC	CAWSHPASAETQYF
.	TRBV18	.	TRBJ2-6	TGTGCCAGCTCACCACAGGATTACTCTGGGGCCAACGTCCTGACTTTC	CASSPQDYSGANVLTF
.	TRBV12-3/TRBV12-4	.	TRBJ1-6	TGTGCCAGCAGTCTTAACCTAGGGACACCCCTCCACTTT	CASSLNLGTPLHF
many	TRBV4-3	.	TRBJ2-7	TGCGCCAGCAGCCAAGTCACCGGGACCCAAATGTACGAGCAGTACTTC	CASSQVTGTQMYEQYF
.	TRBV27	TRBD1	TRBJ1-5	TGTGCCAGCAGTTTATACAGGGGTCAGCCCCAGCATTTT	CASSLYRGQPQHF
.	TRBV10-1	TRBD1	TRBJ2-3	TGCGCCAGCAGGAGGGGACAGAAGGATACGCAGTATTTT	CASRRGQKDTQYF
.	TRBV2	.	TRBJ2-3	TGTGCCAGCAGCACGCGGACCCAACCGAGCACAGATACGCAGTATTTT	CASSTRTQPSTDTQYF
.	TRBV19	.	TRBJ1-1	TGTGCCAGTAGCAGGATGGGCAGGGGAATGTGGAACACTGAAGCTTTCTTT	CASSRMGRGMWNTEAFF
few	TRBV12-3/TRBV12-4	.	TRBJ2-1	TGTGCCAGCAGTTCCAACTTCGGAGGCAATGAGCAGTTCTTC	CASSSNFGGNEQFF
.	TRBV3-1	.	TRBJ1-1	TGTGCCAGCAGCCAAGAGGGACGCGGGGACACTGAAGCTTTCTTT	CASSQEGRGDTEAFF
many	TRBV5-1	.	TRBJ1-6	TGCGCCAGCAGCTTGGACCGGGCCCATAATTCACCCCTCCACTTT	CASSLDRAHNSPLHF
.	TRBV29-1	.	TRBJ2-7	TGCAGCGTTAGGGCAGCGTCGTGGCTCACCTACGAGCAGTACTTC	CSVRAASWLTYEQYF
few	TRBV12-3/TRBV12-4	TRBD1	TRBJ2-6	TGTGCCAGCAGTTCGACAGGGGGCGCTGGGGCCAACGTCCTGACTTTC	CASSSTGGAGANVLTF
few	TRBV6-2/TRBV6-3	.	TRBJ2-2	TGTGCCAGCAGTTATCGAGGGGGGGACACCGGGGAGCTGTTTTTT	CASSYRGGDTGELFF
few	TRBV7-8	.	TRBJ1-2	TGTGCCAGCAGCTTAGTGGTGTCTTATCGAAATGGCTACACCTTC	CASSLVVSYRNGYTF
many	TRBV11-2	TRBD2	TRBJ2-3	TGTGCCAGCAGCTTAGGCACTAGCGGGGGGCTGTGGGCAGATACGCAGTATTTT	CASSLGTSGGLWADTQYF
few	TRBV6-1	.	TRBJ1-2	TGTGCCAGCAGCGGGACACCTAACTATGGCTACACCTTC	CASSGTPNYGYTF
few	TRBV18	.	TRBJ2-1	TGTGCCAGCTCACCCGGGACAACAACCGGAGGGGAGCAGTTCTTC	CASSPGTTTGGEQFF
few	TRBV5-4	.	TRBJ1-2	TGTGCCAGCAGCTTGGTAGTGGGGGGGATGAATGGCTACACCTTC	CASSLVVGGMNGYTF
.	TRBV11-2	.	TRBJ2-6	TGTGCCAGCAGCTTAGAATTGGGGATCAGAGCCTCTGGGGCCAACGTCCTGACTTTC	CASSLELGIRASGANVLTF
few	TRBV6-1	.	TRBJ1-5	TGTGCCAGCAGTCAACTCCCAACCAGCAATCAGCCCCAGCATTTT	CASSQLPTSNQPQHF